These T cell receptor beta chains were read from a single sample in a study of cytomegalovirus exposure and HLA in healthy donors. Sequencing used immunoSEQ multiplex PCR; TCRdb keeps in-frame clones, though not all of them. The sample lists approximately 210,000 clones; around 83% were seen once. Input material: PBMCs. These receptors were collected from a woman aged 40-49 years in good health and CMV-seronegative. Each CDR3 is given with its conserved first and last residue. D genes are given only for firm matches. The listing skips clone size in some rows; elsewhere it reads once, few, many or a size class.

>TRBV7-9|NA|NA|TRBJ2-3
CASSLAAGSTDTQYF
TGTGCCAGCAGCTTAGCGGCCGGGTCCACAGATACGCAGTATTTT
>TRBV30|NA|NA|TRBJ1-1
CAWSVRQTEAFF
TGTGCCTGGAGTGTACGACAAACTGAAGCTTTCTTT
>TRBV18|TRBD2|NA|TRBJ2-1
CASSPTGGSYNEQFF
TGTGCCAGCTCACCGACGGGGGGCTCCTACAATGAGCAGTTCTTC
>TRBV11-3|NA|NA|TRBJ2-5
CASSPHRLGETQYF
TGTGCCAGCAGCCCTCACCGACTCGGAGAGACCCAGTACTTC
>TRBV9|NA|once|TRBJ2-2
CASSALDPANTGELFF
TGTGCCAGCAGCGCCCTAGACCCGGCGAACACCGGGGAGCTGTTTTTT
>TRBV19|NA|NA|TRBJ2-5
CATHSSVGSGRETQYF
TGTGCCACCCATTCCTCTGTAGGGTCAGGGCGAGAGACCCAGTACTTC
>TRBV19|NA|NA|TRBJ1-1
CASELQGSEAFF
TGTGCCAGTGAATTACAGGGATCTGAAGCTTTCTTT
>TRBV7-9|TRBD2|NA|TRBJ2-6
CASSLVQLAGHSGANVLTF
TGTGCCAGCAGCTTAGTCCAACTAGCGGGGCACTCTGGGGCCAACGTCCTGACTTTC
>TRBV19|TRBD1|NA|TRBJ1-2
CASSPHRQGRGYTF
TGTGCCAGTAGTCCCCACAGACAGGGGCGGGGCTACACCTTC
>TRBV6-4|TRBD2|NA|TRBJ2-1
CASTSGLAGAGEQFF
TGTGCCAGCACTTCGGGACTAGCGGGAGCCGGTGAGCAGTTCTTC
>TRBV14|NA|NA|TRBJ2-2
CASSPYRAGELFF
TGTGCCAGCAGCCCGTACAGGGCCGGGGAGCTGTTTTTT
>TRBV19|NA|NA|TRBJ1-5
CASSGGALSNQPQHF
TGTGCCAGTAGTGGCGGAGCACTTAGCAATCAGCCCCAGCATTTT
>TRBV11-2|TRBD1|NA|TRBJ2-3
CASSRHTGVTDTQYF
TGTGCCAGCAGCCGCCACACAGGGGTTACCGATACGCAGTATTTT
>TRBV19|NA|NA|TRBJ1-2
CASSIDGNYGYTF
TGTGCCAGTAGTATCGACGGGAACTATGGCTACACCTTC
>TRBV18|NA|NA|TRBJ2-3
CASFPGLGLVDTQYF
TGTGCCAGCTTCCCAGGACTGGGGTTAGTGGATACGCAGTATTTT
>TRBV9|NA|NA|TRBJ1-3
CASSVAPGSGNTIYF
TGTGCCAGCAGCGTAGCTCCCGGGTCTGGAAACACCATATATTTT
>TRBV29-1|TRBD2|NA|TRBJ2-1
CSVQATSGNYNEQFF
TGCAGCGTTCAAGCGACTAGCGGGAACTACAATGAGCAGTTCTTC
>TRBV6-5|NA|NA|TRBJ2-1
CASSYGLATDEQFF
TGTGCCAGCAGTTACGGACTCGCCACCGATGAGCAGTTCTTC
>TRBV5-1|TRBD1|NA|TRBJ2-1
CASSLGQGVNEQFF
TGCGCCAGCAGCTTGGGACAGGGGGTGAATGAGCAGTTCTTC
>TRBV7-9|NA|NA|TRBJ1-3
CASSRQSTNTIYF
TGTGCCAGCAGCCGACAAAGCACGAACACCATATATTTT
>TRBV18|TRBD1|NA|TRBJ1-5
CASSLDRRNQPQHF
TGTGCCAGCTCCCTGGACAGGCGCAATCAGCCCCAGCATTTT
>TRBV9|TRBD1|NA|TRBJ2-6
CASSAAGQGLAGANVLTF
TGTGCCAGCAGCGCAGCGGGACAGGGTCTTGCTGGGGCCAACGTCCTGACTTTC
>TRBV9|TRBD2|NA|TRBJ2-2
CASSVIAGGNTGELFF
TGTGCCAGCAGCGTGATAGCGGGAGGAAACACCGGGGAGCTGTTTTTT
>TRBV14|NA|NA|TRBJ1-1
CASTDVGATEAFF
TGTGCCAGCACCGACGTGGGGGCCACTGAAGCTTTCTTT
>TRBV6-5|NA|NA|TRBJ2-2
CASIRVNTGELFF
TGTGCCAGCATTCGGGTTAACACCGGGGAGCTGTTTTTT
>TRBV6-5|NA|NA|TRBJ1-5
CASSYRGSNQPQHF
TGTGCCAGCAGTTACCGGGGTAGCAATCAGCCCCAGCATTTT
>TRBV21-1|NA|NA|TRBJ2-7
CASSSLFGTGNSYEQYF
NA
>TRBV5-6|NA|NA|TRBJ1-2
CASSLSGANYGYTF
TGTGCCAGCAGCTTGAGTGGGGCCAACTATGGCTACACCTTC
>TRBV9|TRBD1|NA|TRBJ1-4
CASSFSTGGNEKLFF
TGTGCCAGCAGCTTCTCCACAGGGGGGAATGAAAAACTGTTTTTT